The 13 T cell receptor beta chains in this list originate from one sample, sequenced in a study of T cell responses to AZD1222 COVID-19 vaccine. The table came from immunoSEQ multiplex PCR; TCRdb's copy has only in-frame clones and leaves some out. This table has 85,000 or so clones, more than 70% appearing once. The sequences come from peripheral blood, collected 28 days after the second AZD1222 dose. Source of these receptors: an adult who received the AZD1222 COVID-19 vaccine.

This clone was detected only once. The chain recombines TRBV5-4 with TRBJ2-5; TRBD1 or TRBD2 may be the D gene (5 bases each). Trimming took 4 bases from V and 4 from J, leaving 17 bases between them. CDR3 length: 15 amino acids. The V gene's germline CDR1 is SGHNT and CDR2 YYREEE (reference sequence). CDR3 residues: CASSLDLRDRETQYF. In DNA, the CDR3 is TGTGCCAGCAGCCTCGACCTACGGGACCGAGAGACCCAGTACTTC.

This CDR3 is CASSLYKGQIYGYTF. DNA for the CDR3: TGTGCCAGCAGTTTATACAAAGGACAGATCTATGGCTACACCTTC. The chain combines TRBV28 with TRBJ1-2, with D maybe TRBD1 (6 bases). The germline V and J ends were trimmed by 1 base and 4 bases, with 13 bases remaining between them. This CDR3 has 15 amino acids. Germline V gives CDR1 MDHEN, CDR2 SYDVKM.

V is TRBV28 and J is TRBJ2-7, with 10 bases that match TRBD1. This CDR3 contains 17 residues. V lost 4 bases, J lost 4 bases, and 13 bases stayed unmatched. In germline, CDR1 is MDHEN, CDR2 SYDVKM. The CDR3, as DNA: TGTGCCAGCAGTTCCTCCGGGACAGGGGATGGGGTATACGAGCAGTACTTC. The encoded protein is CASSSSGTGDGVYEQYF.

The V call is TRBV10-3, the J call TRBJ1-3; D remains ambiguous. CDR3 length: 15 residues. V lost 6 bases and J lost 4, with 16 bases in between. Germline CDR1 reads ENHRY; CDR2 reads SYGVKD. CDR3 in DNA: TGTGCCATCAGCAAAAGACCCCTTTCAGGAAACACCATATATTTT. Its translation: CAISKRPLSGNTIYF.

The V and J genes are TRBV10-1 and TRBJ1-4, with a weak D call TRBD1 (5 bases). CDR3 size: 15 residues. Germline V lookup: CDR1 WNHNN, CDR2 SYGVQD (reference sequence). V lost 7 bases, J lost 7 bases, and 19 bases lay in between. CDR3 in DNA: TGCGCCAGCAAGGGTGTCGGGGGAAAGGGTGAAAAACTGTTTTTT. It codes for CASKGVGGKGEKLFF.

The chain recombines TRBV5-1 with TRBJ1-5, with a possible D match to TRBD1 (5 bases). CDR3 length: 17 amino acids. V dropped 0 bases and J dropped 0 bases, with 13 bases sitting between them. In germline, CDR1 is SGHRS, CDR2 YFSETQ. CDR3 bases: TGCGCCAGCAGCTTGGATGGGACCAAGAATAGCAATCAGCCCCAGCATTTT. This encodes CASSLDGTKNSNQPQHF.

This chain uses TRBV2 with TRBJ2-1; 10 bases fit TRBD2. V dropped 6 bases and J dropped 4; count of bases not matched to a gene: 6. CDR1 SNHLY and CDR2 FYNNEI come from the germline V gene. CDR3 length: 15 residues. CDR3 DNA sequence: TGTGCCAGCAGATCTGGACTAGCGGTTTACAATGAGCAGTTCTTC. The encoded protein is CASRSGLAVYNEQFF.

The chain joins TRBV9 to TRBJ2-3, with D possibly TRBD2 on 6 matching bases. V was trimmed by 0 bases and J by 1 base, leaving 12 bases between them. CDR1 SGDLS and CDR2 YYNGEE come from the germline V gene. The CDR3 is 16 residues long. The CDR3 reads CASSVAWASGTDTQYF. The CDR3 coding sequence is TGTGCCAGCAGCGTAGCTTGGGCTAGCGGCACAGATACGCAGTATTTT.

The V gene is TRBV28, the J gene TRBJ1-3; D uncertain. Trimming removed 3 bases from V and 4 bases from J, with 19 bases in between. Germline V lookup: CDR1 MDHEN, CDR2 SYDVKM. There are 17 residues in the CDR3. CDR3 amino acids: CASSFSSAARWGNTIYF. The CDR3 nucleotides are TGTGCCAGCAGTTTTTCCTCCGCAGCCCGGTGGGGAAACACCATATATTTT.

The genes are TRBV11-2 and TRBJ2-1; 14 bases fit TRBD2. Per germline, CDR1 SGHAT and CDR2 FQNNGV. With 4 bases clipped from V and 6 bases from J, the junction kept 2 bases outside the gene matches. The CDR3 totals 15 residues. CDR3 amino acids: CASSSGLAGANEQFF. CDR3 in DNA: TGTGCCAGCAGCTCGGGACTAGCGGGGGCCAATGAGCAGTTCTTC. The full variable domain, in which reference TRBV11-2 and TRBJ2-1 provide the parts outside the CDR3, is EAGVAQSPRYKIIEKRQSVAFWCNPISGHATLYWYQQILGQGPKLLIQFQNNGVVDDSQLPKDRFSAERLKGVDSTLKIQPAKLEDSAVYLCASSSGLAGANEQFFGPGTRLTVL.

The chain has TRBV28 and TRBJ2-3; D perhaps matches TRBD1 (5 bases). There are 15 residues in the CDR3. The germline CDR1 and CDR2 sequences are MDHEN and SYDVKM. Trimming removed 4 bases from V and 0 bases from J, with 11 bases in between. DNA of the CDR3: TGTGCCAGCAGTTCTCCACAGGCTAGCACAGATACGCAGTATTTT. Residues: CASSSPQASTDTQYF.

CDR3 DNA: TGTGCCAGCAGCCCCGGGGGTGAAAAACTGTTTTTT. Its protein is CASSPGGEKLFF. This chain links TRBV11-2 with TRBJ1-4, with D tentatively TRBD1 (5 bases). Germline CDR1 is SGHAT and CDR2 is FQNNGV. The CDR3 length is 12 residues. V lost 5 bases and J 7 bases, leaving 8 bases between the germline ends.

The J gene is TRBJ2-1, the V gene TRBV3-1 (or the pseudogene TRBV3-2); 12 bases are a match to TRBD1. V dropped 0 bases and J dropped 5; count of bases not matched to a gene: 8. CDR3 size: 18 residues. Germline V gene lookup returns CDR1 LGHDT and CDR2 YNNKEL (reference sequence). The CDR3: CASSQDPLGQGANNEQFF. The CDR3 DNA is TGTGCCAGCAGCCAAGATCCTTTGGGACAGGGGGCAAACAATGAGCAGTTCTTC.